This TCR beta chain originates from a study of T cell repertoires in cytomegalovirus infection. Study overall: CMV epitopes, recently identified HLA-C-restricted and well-studied HLA-B-restricted, were used. Whole-study results and caveats: HLA-C-restricted, CMV-specific TCR beta clonotypes were dominant ex vivo.

Concerning this clonotype: Its target is unknown.

TCRdb independently ran MiXCR on the reads; one entry per CDR3 protein. Of a few hundred thousand distinct CDR3 sequences in the sample, roughly a third are singletons; the top ten hold roughly 15%. V trimming: 2 bases; J trimming: 5 bases; junction bases outside the gene matches: 1. CDR1 and CDR2 (germline): LGHNA, YSLEER. The CDR3 spans 14 residues. Sequences were derived from cultured PBMCs, sampled from culture after CMV antigen stimulation. This clonotype was sampled from a human donor in good health (CMV status not recorded). Some clones in this sample may be carry-over from other donors' samples. The chain joins TRBV4-3 to TRBJ2-2, with 8 bases that match TRBD1. The DNA for the CDR3 is TGCGCCAGCAGCCAACACAGGGGGACCGGGGAGCTGTTTTTT. Its translation is CASSQHRGTGELFF.